The present TCR beta chain was sequenced within a study of blood T cell repertoires in COVID-19. About the study: Acute and convalescent COVID-19 specimens originated in the United States, Italy and Spain. T cells, B-cell-depleted T cells, or PBMCs supplied cDNA or gDNA.

Each participant's cohort was designated according to participant-reported clinical history. Authors' methods: Amplification of reference gene primers was used by the study to estimate nucleated cell counts. Method: immunoSEQ multiplex PCR; TCRdb's copy keeps in-frame clones and lacks some. That table supplies the V and J calls and clone size; D and trimming were determined from the DNA. The data hold approximately 380,000 clones, with 70% to 90% observed a single time. This TCR derives from a woman aged 18-29 years who had recovered from COVID-19. Material for sequencing was PBMCs or T cells enriched from blood (not recorded which).

The CDR3 here is CAWSVLETGGSPLHF. In DNA, the CDR3 is TGTGCCTGGAGTGTACTTGAGACAGGTGGATCACCCCTCCACTTT. V and J are TRBV30 and TRBJ1-6; maybe TRBD1 (6 bases). The CDR3 is made up of 15 amino acids. The ends were cut back, 0 bases at V and 10 bases at J, with 16 bases in the middle. Germline V CDR1 and CDR2: GTSNPN, SVGIG (reference sequence).